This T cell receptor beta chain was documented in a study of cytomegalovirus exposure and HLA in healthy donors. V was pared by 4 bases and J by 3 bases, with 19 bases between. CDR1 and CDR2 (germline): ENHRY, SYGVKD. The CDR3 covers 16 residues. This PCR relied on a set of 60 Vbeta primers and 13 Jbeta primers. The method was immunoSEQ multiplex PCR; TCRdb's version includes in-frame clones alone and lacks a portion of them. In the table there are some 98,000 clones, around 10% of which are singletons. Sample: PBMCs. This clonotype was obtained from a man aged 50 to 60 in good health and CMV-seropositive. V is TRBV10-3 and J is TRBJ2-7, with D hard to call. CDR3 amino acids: CAISGSDGRGIYEQYF. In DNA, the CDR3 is TGTGCCATCAGTGGGTCCGATGGCCGAGGAATCTACGAGCAGTACTTC.